A single sample is the source of the 15 T cell receptor beta chains below, sequenced in a study of T cells in localized non-small cell lung cancer. Sequenced by immunoSEQ multiplex PCR; TCRdb stores in-frame clones only, minus some. The sample lists 5,200 or so clones; 80% to 90% were seen once. The specimen was peripheral blood mononuclear cells, collected before any cancer treatment. These receptors came from a female donor older than 55 with stage II lung adenocarcinoma.

The chain joins TRBV7-8 to TRBJ2-2; D not resolved. The germline V gene encodes CDR1 SGHVS and CDR2 FQNEAQ. V was clipped by 3 bases and J by 0 bases, with 5 bases between them. This CDR3 spans 14 amino acids. CDR3 protein: CASSFQSNTGELFF. CDR3 coding DNA: TGTGCCAGCAGCTTTCAGTCGAACACCGGGGAGCTGTTTTTT.

V and J are TRBV6-4 and TRBJ2-2, with no clear D. CDR1 and CDR2 from the germline V gene are MRHNA and SNTAGT. This CDR3 is built from 13 residues. Trimming took off 3 bases at V and 0 bases at J, with 2 bases between the two ends. CDR3 residues: CASSEANTGELFF. The CDR3 region has the DNA TGTGCCAGCAGTGAAGCGAACACCGGGGAGCTGTTTTTT.

This clone was observed once. One junction end disagrees with the germline gene, perhaps due to a read error. The chain has TRBV7-7 and TRBJ2-1, with 12 bases that match TRBD2. The CDR3 consists of 20 residues. Germline V gene lookup returns CDR1 SSHAT and CDR2 FNYEAQ (reference sequence). The DNA of the CDR3 is TGTGCTAGCAGCCAGCTCCGACTAGCGGGAGTTTCTGCAACCAACAATGAGCAGTTCTTC. Protein: CASSQLRLAGVSATNNEQFF.

This clone was seen once. The V and J genes are TRBV11-2 and TRBJ2-6; a possible D gene is TRBD2 (5 bases). This CDR3 is built from 19 residues. In germline, CDR1 is SGHAT, CDR2 FQNNGV. Trimming left V 3 bases short and J 3 bases short, with 21 bases between. CDR3 coding DNA: TGTGCCAGCAGCTTTGGCCGGGGAGCAGGTCCCTTTGGGGCCAACGTCCTGACTTTC. This encodes CASSFGRGAGPFGANVLTF. Based on the CDR3 plus reference TRBV11-2 and TRBJ2-6, the full variable domain is EAGVAQSPRYKIIEKRQSVAFWCNPISGHATLYWYQQILGQGPKLLIQFQNNGVVDDSQLPKDRFSAERLKGVDSTLKIQPAKLEDSAVYLCASSFGRGAGPFGANVLTFGAGSRLTVL.

The chain combines TRBV25-1 with TRBJ1-5; D gene uncertain. CDR3 length: 13 residues. V was trimmed by 2 bases and J by 7 bases, leaving 9 bases between them. Per the germline V gene, CDR1 is MGHDK and CDR2 is SYGVNS. The CDR3 region is CASSEQLWQPQHF. In DNA, the CDR3 is TGTGCCAGCAGTGAACAGTTATGGCAGCCCCAGCATTTT.

The chain recombines TRBV23-1 with TRBJ2-1, with 7 bases aligning to TRBD1. TRBV23-1 carries the ORF label, with uncertain function. V shed 7 bases, J shed 5 bases, and the junction held 8 bases outside the gene matches. The CDR3 contains 14 residues. The CDR3 reads CASTPGTDNNEQFF. The CDR3 DNA reads as TGCGCCAGCACGCCCGGGACAGATAACAATGAGCAGTTCTTC.

The chain recombines TRBV5-6 with TRBJ1-2; 7 bases match TRBD1. Unmatched junction bases numbered 6, after V lost 6 bases and J lost 4 bases. The CDR3 contains 13 residues. CDR1 SGHDT and CDR2 YYEEEE come from the germline V gene. CDR3 sequence: CASTKGQPYGYTF. The CDR3, as DNA: TGTGCCAGCACCAAGGGACAGCCCTATGGCTACACCTTC.

The genes are TRBV7-9 and TRBJ2-1; 10 positions match TRBD2. CDR1 and CDR2 (germline): SEHNR, FQNEAQ (reference sequence). The junction had 8 bases not matched to a gene; V was cut back by 1 base and J by 8 bases. CDR3 length: 16 residues. The CDR3 reads CASSLGGLAEVDEQFF. The CDR3 nucleotides read TGTGCCAGCAGCTTAGGTGGACTAGCGGAAGTAGATGAGCAGTTCTTC.

A few counts support this clone. V and J are TRBV11-2 and TRBJ1-1; 7 positions match TRBD1. J gave up 4 bases and V 7 bases, and 9 bases lay outside the gene matches. Germline CDR1 is SGHAT and CDR2 is FQNNGV. The CDR3 spans 14 residues. DNA for the CDR3: TGTGCCAGCAACCCAGGGGGATCGGCCACTGAAGCTTTCTTT. It is translated as CASNPGGSATEAFF.

This chain uses TRBV6-1 with TRBJ1-4; 10 nucleotides line up with TRBD1. The ends lost 1 base at V and 8 bases at J; junction bases unmatched: 4. This CDR3 has 15 residues. Germline assignment: CDR1 MNHNS and CDR2 SASEGT. CDR3 sequence: CASSEGGQGSEKLFF. In nucleotides, the CDR3 is TGTGCCAGCAGTGAAGGGGGACAGGGGAGCGAAAAACTGTTTTTT.

The J gene is TRBJ1-1, the V gene TRBV2, with D perhaps matching TRBD1 (5 bases). V lost 8 bases and J lost 2, with 12 bases in between. CDR3 length: 13 residues. Per germline, CDR1 SNHLY and CDR2 FYNNEI. As DNA, the CDR3 is TGTGCCAGCCAACTACAGGCTAACACTGAAGCTTTCTTT. Residues: CASQLQANTEAFF.

This chain connects TRBV5-1 to TRBJ2-3, with TRBD2 matching over 8 bases. With 4 bases clipped from V and 1 base from J, the junction kept 5 bases outside the gene matches. CDR1 and CDR2 (germline): SGHRS, YFSETQ. CDR3 length: 15 residues. The CDR3 region is CASSAPGGGTDTQYF. In nucleotides, the CDR3 is TGCGCCAGCAGCGCCCCGGGGGGGGGCACAGATACGCAGTATTTT. Together with reference TRBV5-1 and TRBJ2-3, the CDR3 gives the full variable domain: KAGVTQTPRYLIKTRGQQVTLSCSPISGHRSVSWYQQTPGQGLQFLFEYFSETQRNKGNFPGRFSGRQFSNSRSEMNVSTLELGDSALYLCASSAPGGGTDTQYFGPGTRLTVL.

This clone was counted a single time. The rearrangement joins TRBV5-6 to TRBJ1-5; D not certain. The V gene lost 2 bases and the J gene lost 4 bases, with 13 bases spanning the gap. From germline, CDR1 is SGHDT and CDR2 YYEEEE. CDR3 length equals 15 residues. The CDR3 sequence: CASSFFRGGNQPQHF. The CDR3 DNA reads TGTGCCAGCAGCTTCTTCCGAGGAGGGAATCAGCCCCAGCATTTT.

V and J are TRBV19 and TRBJ1-3, with D hard to call. This CDR3 has 16 amino acids. V was shortened by 6 bases and J by 0 bases, with 15 bases between the two germline ends. Germline-derived CDR1 and CDR2 are LNHDA and SQIVND (reference sequence). The CDR3 loop reads CASSPVGLHSGNTIYF. CDR3 nucleotides: TGTGCCAGTAGCCCCGTTGGGCTCCACTCTGGAAACACCATATATTTT.

This sequence joins TRBV29-1 and TRBJ2-5; D possibly uses TRBD1 or TRBD2 (5 bases each). This CDR3 region has 13 residues. Per germline, CDR1 SQVTM and CDR2 ANQGSEA. V was cut by 4 bases and J by 2 bases, with 11 bases left in between. The CDR3 DNA reads TGCAGCGTTGGAGGGGTGGAACAAGAGACCCAGTACTTC. It encodes CSVGGVEQETQYF.